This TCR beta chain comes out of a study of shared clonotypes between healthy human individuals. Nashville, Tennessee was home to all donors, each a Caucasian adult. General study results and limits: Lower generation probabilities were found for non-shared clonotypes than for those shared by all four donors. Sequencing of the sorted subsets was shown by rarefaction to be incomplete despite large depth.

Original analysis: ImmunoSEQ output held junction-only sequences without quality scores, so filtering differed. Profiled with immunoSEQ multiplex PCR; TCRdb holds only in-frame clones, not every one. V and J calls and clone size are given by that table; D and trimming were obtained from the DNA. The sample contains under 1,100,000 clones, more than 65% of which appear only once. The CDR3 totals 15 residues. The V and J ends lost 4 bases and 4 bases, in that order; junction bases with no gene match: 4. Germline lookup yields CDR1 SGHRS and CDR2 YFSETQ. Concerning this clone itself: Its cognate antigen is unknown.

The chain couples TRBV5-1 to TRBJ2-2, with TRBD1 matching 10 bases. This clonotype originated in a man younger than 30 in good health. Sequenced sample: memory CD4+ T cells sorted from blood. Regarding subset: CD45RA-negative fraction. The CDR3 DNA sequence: TGCGCCAGCAGCCCGGGACAGGGGCGCACCGGGGAGCTGTTTTTT. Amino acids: CASSPGQGRTGELFF.